The 28 T cell receptor beta chains reported below all come from one sample, sequenced in a study of CD8+CD57+ T cells in acquired aplastic anemia. It was genomic DNA that served as the template for profiling TCR beta VDJ and CDR3. Each CDR3 protein gets one entry after TCRdb re-called the reads with MiXCR. Of about 180,000 distinct CDR3 sequences in the sample, 45% to 50% were seen once. Sequenced: sorted CD4+, CD8+, or CD8+CD57+ T cells (not recorded which) from PBMCs. These receptors were obtained from a human donor in good health.

About this clonotype: The final CDR3 position lacks the conserved phenylalanine or tryptophan, pointing to a likely read error. The V call is TRBV6-1, the J call TRBJ1-4; weak D call: TRBD1 (5 bases). CDR1 is MNHNS and CDR2 is SASEGT in the germline V gene. The CDR3 has 16 residues. DNA for the CDR3: TGTACCAGCAGCGCTACAGGTTCTGTCACTAATGAAAAACTGTTTTCT. Translation: CTSSATGSVTNEKLFS.

This clonotype was seen many times. The rearrangement joins TRBV12-3 or TRBV12-4 to TRBJ1-2, with TRBD1 matching over 7 bases. Unmatched junction bases numbered 10, after V lost 8 bases and J lost 7 bases. This CDR3 comprises 13 residues. For the CDR3, the DNA is TGTGCCAGCGGACTTGACAGGGACTCTGGCTACACCTTC. Translated, it gives CASGLDRDSGYTF.

This clonotype was observed many times. The CDR3 protein is CASSIQGNTGELFF. In nucleotides, the CDR3 is TGTGCCAGTAGTATTCAGGGGAACACCGGGGAGCTGTTTTTT. The gene calls are TRBV19 and TRBJ2-2; weak D call: TRBD1 (5 bases). From germline, CDR1 is LNHDA and CDR2 SQIVND (reference sequence). V lost 3 bases, J lost 1 base, and 6 bases lay in between. The length of the CDR3 is 14 residues.

V is TRBV7-2 and J is TRBJ2-1, with D maybe TRBD2 (5 bases). V dropped 0 bases and J dropped 6 bases, with 9 bases sitting between them. CDR1 and CDR2 from the germline V gene are SGHTA and FQGNSA. The CDR3 contains 14 residues. CDR3 bases: TGTGCCAGCAGCTTAGCGGCGGGCGCCAATGAGCAGTTCTTC. Protein product: CASSLAAGANEQFF.

This clonotype appeared a few times. As DNA, the CDR3 is TGTGCCAGCAGCCCCCCGGGGAGGCAAAGCACAGATACGCAGTATTTT. It codes for CASSPPGRQSTDTQYF. This sequence joins TRBV4-2 and TRBJ2-3; a possible D gene is TRBD2 (6 bases). Trimming shortened V by 4 bases and J by 0 bases, and 14 bases separated the two germline ends. The CDR3 consists of 16 residues. The germline gives CDR1 LGHNA, CDR2 YNFKEQ.

This rearrangement joins TRBV18 to TRBJ2-5, with D tentatively TRBD1 (6 bases). Trimming took off 0 bases at V and 5 bases at J, with 13 bases between the two ends. This CDR3 comprises 15 residues. The V gene's germline CDR1 is KGHSH and CDR2 LQKENI. CDR3 region: CASSPPNRVGETQYF. DNA of the CDR3: TGTGCCAGCTCACCACCGAACAGGGTGGGGGAGACCCAGTACTTC.

This clonotype turned up a few times. The chain links TRBV18 to TRBJ2-2, with a weak D call TRBD1 (6 bases). V was pared by 4 bases and J by 8 bases, with 20 bases between. The germline gives CDR1 KGHSH, CDR2 LQKENI. CDR3 length: 16 residues. The CDR3 sequence: CASSRETGIHRGELFF. DNA for the CDR3: TGTGCCAGCTCACGTGAAACAGGGATACACCGTGGGGAGCTGTTTTTT.

A note on this clonotype: Its ends do not fully match the called genes, so a read error is possible. The chain couples TRBV2 to TRBJ2-6, with a tentative D call TRBD1 (5 bases). This CDR3 has 12 residues. Germline CDR1 SNHLY, CDR2 FYNNEI. CDR3 sequence reads: CASSLDRATEAF. Written as DNA, the CDR3 is TGTGCCAGCAGCTTAGACAGAGCCACTGAAGCTTTC.

This clonotype was seen at least ten times. The CDR3 loop is CASSYRGTGRLREQYF. DNA of the CDR3: TGTGCCAGCAGTTACCGGGGGACAGGGCGGCTTCGGGAGCAGTACTTC. The genes are TRBV6-5 and TRBJ2-7; 9 bases agree with TRBD1. Trimming removed 2 bases from V and 7 bases from J; junction bases left unmatched: 12. The CDR3 contains 16 residues. Per the germline V gene, CDR1 is MNHEY and CDR2 is SVGAGI.

J is TRBJ1-2 and V is TRBV24-1, with 8 bases lining up with TRBD1. This CDR3 comprises 13 residues. The V gene end was trimmed by 9 bases and the J gene end by 8 bases; junction bases not matched to a gene: 10. Germline V gene data show CDR1 as KGHDR and CDR2 as SFDVKD. The CDR3 DNA sequence: TGTGCCACCTCACAGGGGGGAAGCGGGGGCTACACCTTC. It translates to CATSQGGSGGYTF.

The chain couples TRBV6-5 to TRBJ2-1; unclear D gene. This CDR3 comprises 14 residues. CDR1 and CDR2 from the germline V gene are MNHEY and SVGAGI. Deletions cut 0 bases from V and 5 bases from J, with 8 bases between. CDR3 in amino acids: CASSYSAADNEQFF. CDR3 nucleotides: TGTGCCAGCAGTTACTCTGCGGCTGACAATGAGCAGTTCTTC.

This clonotype came up many times. The CDR3 loop reads CSVVRLDTSTDTQYF. The CDR3 coding sequence is TGCAGCGTAGTGCGTCTAGATACTAGCACAGATACGCAGTATTTT. The chain combines TRBV29-1 with TRBJ2-3; D is ambiguous. Between the trimmed V and J ends, which lost 6 bases and 0 bases, there was a span of 16 bases. Germline CDR1 and CDR2: SQVTM and ANQGSEA. There are 15 residues in the CDR3.

The table lists this clonotype with a count of one. The chain employs TRBV20-1 and TRBJ2-7; 7 bases line up with TRBD1. CDR1 is DFQATT and CDR2 is SNEGSKA in the germline V gene (reference sequence). The CDR3 extends over 14 amino acids. V shed 6 bases, J shed 0 bases, and the junction held 8 bases outside the gene matches. For the CDR3, the DNA is TGCAGTGCACGACCCGGGACAGTCTCCTACGAGCAGTACTTC. Amino acid sequence: CSARPGTVSYEQYF.

This clonotype came up many times. The rearrangement joins TRBV12-3 or TRBV12-4 to TRBJ2-7, with 9 bases aligning to TRBD1. The CDR3 consists of 12 residues. The V gene end was trimmed by 8 bases and the J gene end by 8 bases; junction bases not matched to a gene: 7. CDR3 sequence (DNA): TGTGCCAGCTGGAGGGGACAGGGAAAGCAGTACTTC. The encoded protein is CASWRGQGKQYF.

The sample holds many counts of this clonotype. The rearrangement links TRBV5-8 to TRBJ1-6; D perhaps matches TRBD1 (6 bases). The V end lost 10 bases, the J end lost 9 bases, and 20 bases lay between the germline ends. The CDR3 has 14 residues. The germline V gene has CDR1 SGHTS and CDR2 YDEGEE. The CDR3 bases are TGTGCCGGGCCCTCTGGACAGCCCCGTTCACCCCTCCACTTT. This gives the protein CAGPSGQPRSPLHF.

This sequence joins TRBV4-2 and TRBJ1-2; D is ambiguous. Trimming took off 3 bases at V and 5 bases at J, with 13 bases between the two ends. Germline V gene lookup returns CDR1 LGHNA and CDR2 YNFKEQ. CDR3 length: 14 residues. CDR3 DNA sequence: TGTGCCAGCAGCCAGGAGGGCATGGGGTATGGCTACACCTTC. Protein sequence: CASSQEGMGYGYTF.

This clonotype was counted a single time. The chain employs TRBV12-3 or TRBV12-4 and TRBJ1-2; D perhaps matches TRBD1 (6 bases). This CDR3 spans 15 amino acids. V was cut by 6 bases and J by 3 bases, with 17 bases left in between. The CDR3 loop is CASRDPRRGDYGYTF. The CDR3 DNA follows: TGTGCCAGCAGAGACCCTCGAAGGGGGGACTATGGCTACACCTTC.

Only a few counts were recorded for this clonotype. The chain couples TRBV28 to TRBJ2-1, with D maybe TRBD1 (6 bases). Germline CDR1 and CDR2: MDHEN and SYDVKM. CDR3 size: 14 residues. V was trimmed by 6 bases and J by 6 bases, leaving 15 bases between them. CDR3 sequence: CASRPTGLSNEQFF. In nucleotides, the CDR3 is TGTGCCAGCAGGCCGACAGGTCTGTCCAATGAGCAGTTCTTC.

The chain is built from TRBV27 and TRBJ1-6; D unclear. The V and J ends lost 4 bases and 12 bases respectively, with 10 bases between them. CDR3 length: 12 residues. Germline V gene sequence: CDR1 MNHEY, CDR2 SMNVEV (reference sequence). The CDR3 here is CASSSAVGPLHF. The CDR3 DNA reads as TGTGCCAGCAGTTCCGCGGTGGGACCCCTCCACTTT.

The chain couples TRBV6-1 to TRBJ1-1; a weak D match, TRBD1 (5 bases). CDR1 is MNHNS and CDR2 is SASEGT in the germline V gene. This CDR3 comprises 16 residues. V was clipped by 6 bases and J by 2 bases, with 19 bases between them. The CDR3 coding sequence is TGTGCCAGCAGACAACCCCGGACACCTCAAAACACTGAAGCTTTCTTT. It encodes CASRQPRTPQNTEAFF.

Many counts were recorded for this clonotype. This rearrangement joins TRBV6-1 to TRBJ2-1; D gene uncertain. CDR3 size: 11 residues. Germline V gene data show CDR1 as MNHNS and CDR2 as SASEGT. V gave up 5 bases and J gave up 4 bases, with 3 bases separating them. The CDR3 coding sequence is TGTGCCAGCAGTACGTACAATGAGCAGTTCTTC. It translates to CASSTYNEQFF.

The V and J genes are TRBV5-4 and TRBJ2-6; weak D call: TRBD1 (6 bases). Trimming shortened V by 3 bases and J by 2 bases, and 9 bases separated the two germline ends. Germline V gene data show CDR1 as SGHNT and CDR2 as YYREEE (reference sequence). The CDR3 is 15 amino acids. The CDR3 DNA reads as TGTGCCAGCAGCTCAGGGGAGACTGGGGCCAACGTCCTGACTTTC. Translated, it gives CASSSGETGANVLTF.

In regard to this clonotype: Being one base from a much bigger clone, this may be a read error. The V gene is TRBV12-3 or TRBV12-4, the J gene TRBJ2-2, with TRBD1 matching 7 bases. The CDR3 runs to 11 residues. V lost 7 bases to trimming and J lost 10 bases; unmatched junction nucleotides: 3. The CDR3 sequence is CASTDRVELFF. In DNA, the CDR3 is TGTGCCAGCACAGACAGGGTGGAGCTGTTTTTT.

In its sample, this clonotype was seen many times. The V gene is TRBV3-1, the J gene TRBJ2-5; D might be TRBD1 (5 bases). With 1 base removed from V and 5 bases from J, the gap between germline ends came to 20 bases. From germline, CDR1 is LGHDT and CDR2 YNNKEL (reference sequence). This CDR3 has 17 amino acids. The CDR3 sequence: CASSQGKGAVNGETQYF. The CDR3 coding sequence is TGTGCCAGCAGCCAAGGGAAAGGGGCCGTCAATGGGGAGACCCAGTACTTC.

This clonotype has ten or more counts. The V call is TRBV11-1, the J call TRBJ2-2, with 7 bases identical to TRBD2. Germline V gene data show CDR1 as SGHAT and CDR2 as FQDESV (reference sequence). The CDR3 is made up of 16 amino acids. V lost 5 bases to trimming and J lost 4 bases; unmatched junction nucleotides: 10. The CDR3 DNA reads TGTGCCAGCAGCCCGACTAGCAGAATTCCCACCGGGGAGCTGTTTTTT. As protein: CASSPTSRIPTGELFF.

This clonotype was detected many times. A junction boundary mismatches the germline segment, possibly from a read error. The chain has TRBV24-1 and TRBJ2-2, with D uncertain. Germline CDR1 KGHDR, CDR2 SFDVKD. The CDR3 covers 11 residues. The CDR3: CATSTTRELFF. DNA for the CDR3: TGTGCCACTTCGACCACCCGGGAGCTGTTTTTT.

The genes are TRBV11-1 and TRBJ1-2; 7 bases line up with TRBD1. CDR1 and CDR2 (germline): SGHAT, FQDESV (reference sequence). This CDR3 spans 13 amino acids. The ends lost 5 bases at V and 7 bases at J; junction bases unmatched: 7. The CDR3: CASSTTGASGYTF. In DNA, the CDR3 is TGTGCCAGCAGCACAACAGGGGCAAGTGGCTACACCTTC.

This clonotype occurred once. This sequence joins TRBV6-2 or TRBV6-3 and TRBJ2-5; 7 positions agree with TRBD1. The germline gives CDR1 MNHEY, CDR2 SVGEGT. This CDR3 has 14 residues. J gave up 3 bases and V 2 bases, and 3 bases lay outside the gene matches. CDR3 coding DNA: TGTGCCAGCAGTTACACCGGGACAGAAGAGACCCAGTACTTC. As protein: CASSYTGTEETQYF.